Following are 16 T cell receptor beta chains from one sample sequenced in a study of cytomegalovirus exposure and HLA in healthy donors. Both 60 Vbeta primers and 13 Jbeta primers went into the PCR. Libraries were prepared by immunoSEQ multiplex PCR; TCRdb keeps only in-frame clonotypes and omits some of them. The sample includes approximately 110,000 clones, 55% to 70% seen only once; the top ten take about 2.2%. The sequenced material came from PBMCs. Every receptor here comes from a woman aged 30 to 39 in good health and CMV-seronegative.

In this sample, this clone turned up a few times. The chain links TRBV10-3 to TRBJ2-2, with 9 bases lining up with TRBD1. The CDR3 spans 14 residues. Germline V CDR1 and CDR2: ENHRY, SYGVKD. After removal of 6 bases from V and 6 bases from J, the junction contained 5 bases not matched to a gene. CDR3 bases: TGTGCCATCAGCTGGGACAGGGAGGCCGGGGAGCTGTTTTTT. Protein: CAISWDREAGELFF.

This chain connects TRBV6-6 to TRBJ1-3; D is unclear. CDR1 is MNHNY, CDR2 SVGAGI, per germline (reference sequence). Between the trimmed V and J ends, which lost 2 bases and 4 bases, there was a span of 9 bases. This CDR3 is 14 amino acids long. CDR3 DNA: TGTGCCAGCAGTTACGGGAGCCCCGGAAACACCATATATTTT. This sequence encodes CASSYGSPGNTIYF.

The J gene is TRBJ2-1, the V gene TRBV7-2; 12 nucleotides match TRBD2. Per the germline V gene, CDR1 is SGHTA and CDR2 is FQGNSA. The CDR3 is 16 amino acids. V lost 7 bases and J lost 6; bases outside the gene matches: 10. CDR3 nucleotide sequence: TGTGCCAGCATGACTAGCGGGGGACTGTGGGCCAATGAGCAGTTCTTC. It specifies CASMTSGGLWANEQFF.

The chain links TRBV28 to TRBJ1-1; D call uncertain. The CDR3 covers 14 residues. Per germline, CDR1 MDHEN and CDR2 SYDVKM. V lost 11 bases and J lost 1, with 17 bases in between. CDR3 loop: CAGQEGYSNTEAFF. The CDR3 DNA reads TGTGCCGGCCAAGAGGGTTACTCGAACACTGAAGCTTTCTTT.

This chain joins TRBV6-5 and TRBJ1-6; D possibly corresponds to TRBD1 (5 bases). V lost 0 bases to trimming and J lost 13 bases, with 13 bases between them. Germline lookup yields CDR1 MNHEY and CDR2 SVGAGI. The CDR3 is 14 residues long. CDR3 sequence (DNA): TGTGCCAGCAGTTACTCGACAGCCCGGGGGCCCCTCCACTTT. It translates to CASSYSTARGPLHF.

The chain is built from TRBV29-1 and TRBJ2-1, with D possibly matching TRBD2 (6 bases). V shed 5 bases and J shed 5 bases, with 13 bases lying between them. The CDR3 is made up of 13 amino acids. In germline, CDR1 is SQVTM, CDR2 ANQGSEA. The CDR3 bases are TGCAGCGTTTACCGGGAGACGAACAATGAGCAGTTCTTC. As protein: CSVYRETNNEQFF.

Concerning this clone: One end of the junction fails to match germline, which may point to a read error. The same CDR3 also results from other DNA sequences found in this sample. The J gene is TRBJ1-3, the V gene TRBV7-7; D call uncertain. The CDR3 loop spans 15 amino acids. Germline lookup yields CDR1 SSHAT and CDR2 FNYEAQ (reference sequence). Here the CDR3 reads CASSLGIGSGNTIYF. The CDR3 DNA reads as TGTGCTAGCAGCTTGGGCATCGGCTCTGGAAACACCATATATTTT.

The J gene is TRBJ1-1, the V gene TRBV7-2; the D gene is possibly TRBD1 (6 bases). The length of the CDR3 is 17 residues. CDR1 is SGHTA and CDR2 is FQGNSA in the germline V gene. The germline V and J ends were trimmed by 6 bases and 10 bases, with 30 bases remaining between them. The CDR3 spells CASSQRGGRAPTDGAFF. CDR3 bases: TGTGCCAGCAGTCAAAGGGGGGGTCGGGCCCCAACAGATGGAGCTTTCTTT. The whole variable domain, filled in from reference TRBV7-2 and TRBJ1-1, reads GAGVSQSPSNKVTEKGKDVELRCDPISGHTALYWYRQSLGQGLEFLIYFQGNSAPDKSGLPSDRFSAERTGGSVSTLTIQRTQQEDSAVYLCASSQRGGRAPTDGAFFGQGTRLTVV.

This chain connects TRBV19 to TRBJ2-3; 8 bases match TRBD1. CDR3 size: 15 residues. The V gene's germline CDR1 is LNHDA and CDR2 SQIVND (reference sequence). Trimming at V came to 5 bases and at J to 8 bases, leaving 12 bases not matched to a gene. The DNA for the CDR3 is TGTGCCAGTAGTCCACCAACAGGGGGTAGGCCTACGCAGTATTTT. This encodes CASSPPTGGRPTQYF. The full variable domain, rest sourced from reference TRBV19 and TRBJ2-3, is DGGITQSPKYLFRKEGQNVTLSCEQNLNHDAMYWYRQDPGQGLRLIYYSQIVNDFQKGDIAEGYSVSREKKESFPLTVTSAQKNPTAFYLCASSPPTGGRPTQYFGPGTRLTVL.

V gene TRBV7-6 combines with J gene TRBJ2-1; 10 positions agree with TRBD2. The junction had 10 bases not matched to a gene; V was cut back by 4 bases and J by 4 bases. CDR3 length: 17 residues. The V gene's germline CDR1 is SGHVS and CDR2 FNYEAQ. The CDR3 loop is CASSSHRLAGAYNEQFF. CDR3 nucleotide sequence: TGTGCCAGCAGCTCCCACCGGCTAGCGGGAGCTTACAATGAGCAGTTCTTC.

The chain links TRBV18 to TRBJ1-5, with D unresolved. The CDR3 has 15 residues. Trimming left V 2 bases short and J 0 bases short, with 8 bases between. CDR1 is KGHSH, CDR2 LQKENI, per germline. The CDR3 here is CASSPTGDSNQPQHF. The CDR3 DNA follows: TGTGCCAGCTCACCAACCGGGGATAGCAATCAGCCCCAGCATTTT.

The rearrangement links TRBV28 to TRBJ2-2, with D possibly matching TRBD2 (5 bases). From germline, CDR1 is MDHEN and CDR2 SYDVKM. The germline V and J ends were trimmed by 2 bases and 4 bases, with 11 bases remaining between them. The CDR3 has 15 residues. The CDR3 here is CASSLSSVGTGELFF. CDR3 nucleotides: TGTGCCAGCAGTTTAAGTAGCGTCGGCACCGGGGAGCTGTTTTTT. Full variable domain (outside the CDR3, taken from reference TRBV28 and TRBJ2-2): DVKVTQSSRYLVKRTGEKVFLECVQDMDHENMFWYRQDPGLGLRLIYFSYDVKMKEKGDIPEGYSVSREKKERFSLILESASTNQTSMYLCASSLSSVGTGELFFGEGSRLTVL.

The genes are TRBV6-1 and TRBJ1-2; 10 bases are shared with TRBD1. The CDR3 is made up of 16 amino acids. Looked up from germline, CDR1 is MNHNS and CDR2 is SASEGT. The V gene end was trimmed by 4 bases and the J gene end by 5 bases; junction bases not matched to a gene: 10. CDR3 coding DNA: TGTGCCAGCAGTGGGGACAGGGGCCTTGACTTTTATGGCTACACCTTC. It yields the protein CASSGDRGLDFYGYTF.

This clone was observed a single time. This chain links TRBV7-2 with TRBJ2-2; 11 nucleotides agree with TRBD2. V shed 3 bases and J 1 base; nucleotides not matched to a gene: 4. Germline assignment: CDR1 SGHTA and CDR2 FQGNSA. The CDR3 has 17 residues. The CDR3 is CASSFYGTSGNTGELFF. CDR3 coding DNA: TGTGCCAGCAGCTTCTACGGGACTAGCGGGAACACCGGGGAGCTGTTTTTT.

This chain connects TRBV5-1 to TRBJ1-2, with a possible D match to TRBD1 (5 bases). CDR3 length: 14 residues. The V and J ends lost 0 bases and 6 bases respectively, with 12 bases between them. Germline assignment: CDR1 SGHRS and CDR2 YFSETQ. The CDR3 spells CASSLETAGHGYTF. In nucleotides, the CDR3 is TGCGCCAGCAGCTTGGAGACGGCAGGGCATGGCTACACCTTC.

This clone turned up a few times. The rearrangement joins TRBV18 to TRBJ2-1, with TRBD1 matching over 10 bases. This CDR3 is built from 16 residues. Trimming removed 1 base from V and 3 bases from J; junction bases left unmatched: 3. Germline lookup yields CDR1 KGHSH and CDR2 LQKENI. The CDR3 nucleotides are TGTGCCAGCTCACCACTCCGGGACAGGGGCTACAATGAGCAGTTCTTC. This codes for CASSPLRDRGYNEQFF.